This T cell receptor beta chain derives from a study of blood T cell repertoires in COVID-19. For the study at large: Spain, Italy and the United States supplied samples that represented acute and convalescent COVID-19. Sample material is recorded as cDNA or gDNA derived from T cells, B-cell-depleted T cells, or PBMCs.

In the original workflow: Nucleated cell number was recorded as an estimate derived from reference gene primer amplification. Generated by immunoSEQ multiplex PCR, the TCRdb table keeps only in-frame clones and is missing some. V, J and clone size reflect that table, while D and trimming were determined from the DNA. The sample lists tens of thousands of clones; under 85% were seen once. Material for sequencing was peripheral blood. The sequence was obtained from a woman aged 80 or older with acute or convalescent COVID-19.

This CDR3 is CASSSQSRVAGNTIYF. The CDR3 DNA follows: TGTGCCAGTAGTTCACAAAGTCGGGTAGCTGGAAACACCATATATTTT. This sequence joins TRBV19 and TRBJ1-3; D not certain. Trimming removed 5 bases at V and 2 bases at J, with 16 bases between. The CDR3 loop spans 16 amino acids. In germline, CDR1 is LNHDA, CDR2 SQIVND (reference sequence).